What follows are 10 T cell receptor beta chains derived from one specimen sequenced in a study of T cell responses to AZD1222 COVID-19 vaccine. Clones were sequenced by immunoSEQ multiplex PCR, and TCRdb holds only the in-frame ones, with some missing. The repertoire holds 100,000 or so clones, with around 84% as singletons. Sequenced here: peripheral blood, sampled on day 0 of AZD1222 vaccination. Receptors were obtained from an adult in good health.

The J gene is TRBJ2-7, the V gene TRBV5-1; D is undetermined. Germline V gene sequence: CDR1 SGHRS, CDR2 YFSETQ. V shed 5 bases and J shed 2 bases, with 20 bases lying between them. The CDR3 runs to 16 residues. CDR3 DNA sequence: TGCGCCAGCAGATTTGTACCGGGCCCCGAAGCCTACGAGCAGTACTTC. Translating it yields CASRFVPGPEAYEQYF.

The chain couples TRBV11-2 to TRBJ2-2, with 7 bases matching TRBD1. This CDR3 is 16 amino acids long. V shed 5 bases and J 0 bases; nucleotides not matched to a gene: 6. Germline V gene sequence: CDR1 SGHAT, CDR2 FQNNGV. The CDR3 nucleotides are TGTGCCAGCAGCCCAACCGGGACAGCGAACACCGGGGAGCTGTTTTTT. It is translated as CASSPTGTANTGELFF.

The J gene is TRBJ2-3, the V gene TRBV7-8; 14 bases map to TRBD2. CDR1 is SGHVS and CDR2 is FQNEAQ in the germline V gene. The CDR3 runs to 16 residues. V trimming: 5 bases; J trimming: 6 bases; junction bases outside the gene matches: 7. The CDR3 loop reads CASSAGLAGVGDTQYF. In DNA, the CDR3 is TGTGCCAGCAGCGCGGGACTAGCGGGAGTAGGGGATACGCAGTATTTT. The entire variable domain, with the rest obtained from reference TRBV7-8 and TRBJ2-3, is as follows: GAGVSQSPRYKVAKRGQDVALRCDPISGHVSLFWYQQALGQGPEFLTYFQNEAQLDKSGLPSDRFFAERPEGSVSTLKIQRTQQEDSAVYLCASSAGLAGVGDTQYFGPGTRLTVL.

The chain combines TRBV7-2 with TRBJ2-2; the D gene is possibly TRBD1 (6 bases). The CDR3 contains 15 residues. Germline V CDR1 and CDR2: SGHTA, FQGNSA. Between the trimmed V and J ends, which lost 4 bases and 5 bases, there was a span of 14 bases. CDR3 bases: TGTGCCAGCAGCTCATCACGGACAGCTACCGGGGAGCTGTTTTTT. This sequence encodes CASSSSRTATGELFF.

The chain couples TRBV7-2 to TRBJ2-1; D gene uncertain. CDR3 length equals 12 residues. In germline, CDR1 is SGHTA, CDR2 FQGNSA. The germline V and J ends were trimmed by 5 bases and 9 bases, with 11 bases remaining between them. The CDR3 DNA sequence: TGTGCCAGCAGCCCAGTTAGAGGTGAGCAGTTCTTC. Its protein is CASSPVRGEQFF.

The chain uses TRBV12-3 or TRBV12-4 and TRBJ2-1; the match to TRBD1 covers 8 bases. This CDR3 comprises 13 residues. V was clipped by 5 bases and J by 8 bases; unmatched bases: 5. The CDR3 protein is CASSRAGGDEQFF. DNA of the CDR3: TGTGCCAGCAGTAGGGCAGGGGGCGATGAGCAGTTCTTC.

The V and J genes are TRBV6-5 and TRBJ1-1; 8 nucleotides match TRBD1. This CDR3 spans 15 amino acids. With V trimmed by 4 bases and J by 1 base, 5 bases remained unmatched. The germline V gene encodes CDR1 MNHEY and CDR2 SVGAGI. The chain's CDR3 is CASSFTGGGNTEAFF. CDR3 bases: TGTGCCAGCAGTTTTACAGGGGGAGGGAACACTGAAGCTTTCTTT.

This chain links TRBV5-1 with TRBJ2-6; 7 bases map to TRBD1. The CDR3 is 16 amino acids. Looked up from germline, CDR1 is SGHRS and CDR2 is YFSETQ. Trimming took 5 bases from V and 0 from J; bases not matched to a gene: 5. The CDR3 spells CASRDRFSSGANVLTF. The CDR3 DNA sequence: TGCGCCAGCAGGGACAGGTTCTCCTCTGGGGCCAACGTCCTGACTTTC. Filled out from reference TRBV5-1 and TRBJ2-6, the complete variable domain reads KAGVTQTPRYLIKTRGQQVTLSCSPISGHRSVSWYQQTPGQGLQFLFEYFSETQRNKGNFPGRFSGRQFSNSRSEMNVSTLELGDSALYLCASRDRFSSGANVLTFGAGSRLTVL.

This clone was picked up a small number of times. DNA for the CDR3: TGTGCCAGCAGCTTAGCGGCAAGCTCCTACGAGCAGTACTTC. This sequence encodes CASSLAASSYEQYF. The J gene is TRBJ2-7, the V gene TRBV5-6; D possibly corresponds to TRBD2 (5 bases). The CDR3 covers 14 residues. In germline, CDR1 is SGHDT, CDR2 YYEEEE. Trimming stripped 2 bases from V and 0 bases from J, with 9 bases between.

V and J are TRBV7-9 and TRBJ2-7; TRBD1 is a possible D gene (6 bases). Germline V CDR1 and CDR2: SEHNR, FQNEAQ (reference sequence). CDR3 size: 15 residues. V was trimmed by 3 bases and J by 0 bases, leaving 12 bases between them. This CDR3 is CASSFIQGSSYEQYF. CDR3 coding DNA: TGTGCCAGCAGCTTTATACAGGGAAGCTCCTACGAGCAGTACTTC.